The clone carrying this TCR beta chain was seen more than once but under ten times. Antigen unknown. This sample was included in a study of T-cell memory formation after mild COVID-19. The wider study: The two donors had largely donor-specific TCR clusters. Study results and caveats: Later expanders leaned CD4+, whereas day 15 to 85 contracting clones were balanced CD4/CD8.

The 5'RACE method, run with constant-segment primers, produced TCR alpha and TCR beta cDNA libraries (carrying sample barcodes and UMIs). TCRdb ran MiXCR on the 5' RACE reads and lists one entry per CDR3 protein. Of hundreds of thousands of distinct CDR3 sequences detected, about 15% appear once; the ten largest clones hold about 22%. V was cut by 0 bases and J by 5 bases, with 13 bases left in between. Germline lookup yields CDR1 SGHRS and CDR2 YFSETQ. The CDR3 extends over 15 amino acids. The chain combines TRBV5-1 with TRBJ2-3; D ambiguous. The source of this sequence is a man younger than 30 who had mild COVID-19 (a few samples of this study predate the infection). Cell type and time point are not known. The sequenced sample consisted of PBMCs or a T cell subset sorted from them (not recorded which). The CDR3 protein is CASSLAGRLGDTQYF. The CDR3 nucleotides are TGCGCCAGCAGCTTGGCCGGGCGCCTTGGAGATACGCAGTATTTT.